This T cell receptor (beta chain) was profiled in a study of T cells in Graves' hyperthyroidism and ophthalmopathy (dated by TCRdb to about 2019). Context from the whole study: Peripheral blood samples were taken at initial diagnosis, before any treatment was given. An independent validation cohort of about 19 hyperthyroidism patients and about 16 patients who later progressed to ophthalmopathy tested prospective prediction of ophthalmopathy. TCR Vbeta CDR3 sequencing of 130 to 150 peripheral blood samples (43 ophthalmopathy, around 80 hyperthyroidism and roughly 17 progressor patients) is reported in the paper. After sampling, hyperthyroidism patients received methimazole starting at 30 mg daily, and ophthalmopathy patients received high-dose intravenous methylprednisolone. A discovery cohort of approximately 100 patients, approximately 45 with Graves' ophthalmopathy and roughly 59 with stable Graves' hyperthyroidism, was used to find distinguishing TCR V-J signatures. The 75 to 100 discovery patients were randomly divided into training and test sets at a 7:3 ratio. In several Graves' hyperthyroidism patients, the study also compared T-cell repertoires from thyroid tissue with T-cell repertoires from blood.

The CDR1 and CDR2 encoded by the germline V gene are SGHDN and FVKESK. Including cysteine and phenylalanine, the CDR3 has 13 amino acids. Of the read, only the CDR3 DNA is kept; its 39 bases are in frame from base 1. V and J lose 2 bases and 0 bases, and a span of 4 bases separates them. What the research found in general, with its limitations: Most expanded thyroid clonotypes (frequency above 0.001) were also detected in blood, suggesting blood repertoires may reflect thyroid immune responses. In validation, the model predicted progression to ophthalmopathy a median of roughly 6.5 months before onset, with about 71% sensitivity and 72.22% specificity. Sample size was not statistically predetermined, and blinding of investigators to group allocation was not performed. Ophthalmopathy was separated from stable hyperthyroidism by a 13 V-J signature model, with approximately 86% sensitivity and about 81% specificity obtained in cross-validation and 80%/75% obtained in testing.

This clonotype has at least ten counts. The specificity of this receptor is unknown. This sequence may be a read error, since a much larger clone differs from it by one base. The TCR beta CDR3 regions were amplified from the RNA transcripts. The TCR CDR3 was subjected to a first round of RT-PCR using the HTBI primer set and the Qiagen OneStep RT-PCR kit. The libraries were constructed in a second round of multiplex PCR and then size-selected and purified. Sequencing of the libraries was done on an Illumina HiSeq2000 using paired-end 100 bp reads. The study's own analysis went as follows. SOAPnuke was used to process the raw data, throwing out any read that contained adapters or uncalled bases, had a mean Phred below 15, or lacked an exact constant-primer or identifier match. COPE v1.2.5 was used to merge high-quality paired reads, and clonotypes were defined as unique nucleotide sequences. MiTCR v1.1 was used to align clonotypes to the IMGT TRBV, TRBD and TRBJ reference segments. The analysis was restricted to V-J combinations with a frequency above 0.0001, which together covered about 99% of the repertoires. A TCS score was defined as the ratio between F50 (clonal expansion) and ExV (chaos), using BLOSUM62-based TCRdist between CDR3 peptides within each V-J. Welch's t-statistics and random forest reduced 514 V-J features to fewer than 15, which were used in a naive Bayes classifier (R e1071). The public sequencing data were trimmed at Q25 with fastp and processed into clonotypes with MiXCR by TCRdb, which kept only in-frame beta chains. CDR3 protein duplicates are merged, each entry listing the most common genes and DNA. What appears here as the V and J calls and clone size reflects TCRdb's work, not the paper's. A total of around 350,000 distinct CDR3 sequences appear in this sample, about 18% of them only once. The ten largest clones represent 3% to 4.5% of the sample.

Stable Graves' hyperthyroidism was defined as no progression to ophthalmopathy during 18 months of follow-up. Hyperthyroidism patients were newly diagnosed, with disease duration under 2 months, and aged 18 to 65 years. Patients with uncontrolled infections, other autoimmune diseases, pregnancy or lactation were excluded. Diagnoses were established on the basis of clinical symptoms, serum thyroxine and TRAb, thyroid ultrasound, and orbital computed tomography. PBMCs were separated from 10 ml of fresh peripheral blood using Ficoll-Paque density gradient centrifugation. Trizol reagent was used to extract total RNA, and RNA quality was then checked on an Agilent 2100 Bioanalyzer.

The sequence derives from a woman in her late teens or twenties with Graves' hyperthyroidism. Material: blood. The sequence is built from TRBV14 and TRBJ1-1, with no D gene named confidently. The base sequence is TGTGCCAGCAGCCAACAGTTGAACACTGAAGCTTTCTTT. This yields the protein CASSQQLNTEAFF.